This TCR beta chain was obtained from a study of cytomegalovirus exposure and HLA in healthy donors. Findings of the study overall: Links to common viral pathogens appeared, in a later analysis, for several of the most significant clusters.

This clone appeared a single time. Its target is unknown. The PCR made use of 60 Vbeta and 13 Jbeta primers. TCRdb's table, derived via immunoSEQ multiplex PCR, lists solely in-frame clones and lacks some. Counted here are 65,000 to 85,000 clones, 78% occurring once; the ten biggest clones make up roughly 8.9%. Deletions cut 3 bases from V and 4 bases from J, with 15 bases between. This CDR3 is built from 15 residues. Germline values: CDR1 LGHNA, CDR2 YSLEER. Sequenced: PBMCs. This chain connects TRBV4-3 to TRBJ1-2, with D possibly being TRBD1 (6 bases). The sequence was collected from a woman aged 40 to 55 in good health and CMV-seropositive. CDR3 amino acids: CASSQFLGQIYGYTF. The CDR3, as DNA: TGCGCCAGCAGCCAGTTTCTGGGACAAATCTATGGCTACACCTTC.